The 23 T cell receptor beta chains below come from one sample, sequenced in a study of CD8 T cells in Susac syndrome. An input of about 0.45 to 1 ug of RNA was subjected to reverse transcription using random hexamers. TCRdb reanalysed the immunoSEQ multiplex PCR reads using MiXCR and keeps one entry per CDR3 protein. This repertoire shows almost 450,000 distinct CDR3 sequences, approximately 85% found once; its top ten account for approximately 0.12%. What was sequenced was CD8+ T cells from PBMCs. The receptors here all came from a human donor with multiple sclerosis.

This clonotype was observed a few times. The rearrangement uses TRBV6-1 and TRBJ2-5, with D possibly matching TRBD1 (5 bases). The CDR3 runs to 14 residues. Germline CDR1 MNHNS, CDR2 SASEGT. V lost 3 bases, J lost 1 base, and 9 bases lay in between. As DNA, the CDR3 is TGTGCCAGCAGTGAGGGGCCAGGCCAAGAGACCCAGTACTTC. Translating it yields CASSEGPGQETQYF.

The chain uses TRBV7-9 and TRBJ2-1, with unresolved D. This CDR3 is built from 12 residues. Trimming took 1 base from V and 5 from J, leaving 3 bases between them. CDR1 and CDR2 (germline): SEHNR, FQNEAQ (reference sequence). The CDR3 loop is CASSLDDNEQFF. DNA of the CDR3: TGTGCCAGCAGCTTAGATGACAATGAGCAGTTCTTC.

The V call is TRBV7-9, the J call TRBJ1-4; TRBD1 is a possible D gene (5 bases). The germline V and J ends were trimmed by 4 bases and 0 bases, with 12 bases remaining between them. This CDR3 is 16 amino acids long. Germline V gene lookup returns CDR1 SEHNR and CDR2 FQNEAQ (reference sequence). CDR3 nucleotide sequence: TGTGCCAGCAGCTATAGACAGAGTTCAACTAATGAAAAACTGTTTTTT. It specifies CASSYRQSSTNEKLFF. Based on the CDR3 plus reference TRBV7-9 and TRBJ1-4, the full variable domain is DTGVSQNPRHKITKRGQNVTFRCDPISEHNRLYWYRQTLGQGPEFLTYFQNEAQLEKSRLLSDRFSAERPKGSFSTLEIQRTEQGDSAMYLCASSYRQSSTNEKLFFGSGTQLSVL.

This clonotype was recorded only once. CDR3 nucleotide sequence: TGCGCCAGCAGCCCCCCCGGCGGGGTAAATTCACCCCTCCACTTT. Its protein is CASSPPGGVNSPLHF. This chain uses TRBV4-1 with TRBJ1-6, with no clear D. The CDR3 extends over 15 amino acids. CDR1 and CDR2 from the germline V gene are MGHRA and YSYEKL. V lost 4 bases, J lost 7 bases, and 14 bases lay in between.

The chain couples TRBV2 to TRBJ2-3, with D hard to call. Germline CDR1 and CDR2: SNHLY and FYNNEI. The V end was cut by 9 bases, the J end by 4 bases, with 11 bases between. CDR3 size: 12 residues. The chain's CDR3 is CARIQEPDTQYF. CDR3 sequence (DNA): TGTGCCAGGATCCAAGAGCCAGATACGCAGTATTTT.

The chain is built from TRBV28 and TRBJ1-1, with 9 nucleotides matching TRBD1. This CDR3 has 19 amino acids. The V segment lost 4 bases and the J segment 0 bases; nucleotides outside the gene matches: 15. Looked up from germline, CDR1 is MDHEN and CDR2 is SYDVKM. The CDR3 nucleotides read TGTGCCAGCAGTTCTATGATGGGACAGGGAAAGGCGATGAACACTGAAGCTTTCTTT. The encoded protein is CASSSMMGQGKAMNTEAFF.

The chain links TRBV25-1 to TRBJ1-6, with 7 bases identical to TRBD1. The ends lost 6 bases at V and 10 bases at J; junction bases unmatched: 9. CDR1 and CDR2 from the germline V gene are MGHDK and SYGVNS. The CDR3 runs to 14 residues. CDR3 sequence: CASRAGGATSPLHF. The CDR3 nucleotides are TGTGCCAGCAGGGCAGGGGGGGCTACGTCACCCCTCCACTTT.

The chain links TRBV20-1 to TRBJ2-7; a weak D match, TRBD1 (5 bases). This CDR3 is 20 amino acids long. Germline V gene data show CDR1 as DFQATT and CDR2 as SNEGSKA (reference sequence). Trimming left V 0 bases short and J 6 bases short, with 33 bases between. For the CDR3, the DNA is TGCAGTGCTAGAGATTCTTTAAATAGACAGCCCGGGCCGCGACTTAGCGAGCAGTACTTC. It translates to CSARDSLNRQPGPRLSEQYF.

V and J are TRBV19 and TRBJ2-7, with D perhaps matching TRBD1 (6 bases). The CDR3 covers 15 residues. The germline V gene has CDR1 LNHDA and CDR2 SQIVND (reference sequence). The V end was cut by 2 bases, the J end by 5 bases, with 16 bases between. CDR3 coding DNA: TGTGCCAGTAGTATACAGGGGACCTTTGTGAACGAGCAGTACTTC. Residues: CASSIQGTFVNEQYF. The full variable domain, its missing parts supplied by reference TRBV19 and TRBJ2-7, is DGGITQSPKYLFRKEGQNVTLSCEQNLNHDAMYWYRQDPGQGLRLIYYSQIVNDFQKGDIAEGYSVSREKKESFPLTVTSAQKNPTAFYLCASSIQGTFVNEQYFGPGTRLTVT.

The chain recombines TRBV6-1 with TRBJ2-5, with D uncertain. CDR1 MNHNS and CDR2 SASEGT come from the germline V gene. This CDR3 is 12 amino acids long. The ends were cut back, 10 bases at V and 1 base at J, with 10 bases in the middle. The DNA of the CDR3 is TGTGCCACCCTAAGCTCCCAAGAGACCCAGTACTTC. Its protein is CATLSSQETQYF.

The CDR3 DNA follows: TGTGCCAGCAGTCCGGGACTAGCTTGGAATGAGCAGTTCTTC. This translates into CASSPGLAWNEQFF. V and J are TRBV27 and TRBJ2-1; 9 bases are shared with TRBD2. Germline loops: CDR1 MNHEY, CDR2 SMNVEV (reference sequence). The CDR3 runs to 14 residues. The ends lost 5 bases at V and 7 bases at J; junction bases unmatched: 6.

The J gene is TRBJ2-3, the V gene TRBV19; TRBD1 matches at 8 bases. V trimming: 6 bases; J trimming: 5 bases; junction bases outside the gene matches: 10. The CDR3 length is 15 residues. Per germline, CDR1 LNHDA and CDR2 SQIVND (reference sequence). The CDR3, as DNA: TGTGCCAGTAGCCAGCCCCAGGGGGCTGTAGATACGCAGTATTTT. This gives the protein CASSQPQGAVDTQYF. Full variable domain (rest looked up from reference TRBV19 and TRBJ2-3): DGGITQSPKYLFRKEGQNVTLSCEQNLNHDAMYWYRQDPGQGLRLIYYSQIVNDFQKGDIAEGYSVSREKKESFPLTVTSAQKNPTAFYLCASSQPQGAVDTQYFGPGTRLTVL.

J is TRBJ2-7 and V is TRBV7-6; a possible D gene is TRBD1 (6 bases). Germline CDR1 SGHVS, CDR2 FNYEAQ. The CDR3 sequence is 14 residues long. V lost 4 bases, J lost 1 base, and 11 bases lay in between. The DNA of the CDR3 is TGTGCCAGCAGCTCGGACAGTCCATCCTACGAGCAGTACTTC. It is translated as CASSSDSPSYEQYF.

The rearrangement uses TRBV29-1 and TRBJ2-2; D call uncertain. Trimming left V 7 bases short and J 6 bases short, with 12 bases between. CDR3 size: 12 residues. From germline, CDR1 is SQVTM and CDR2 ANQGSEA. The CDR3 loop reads CSGVGDAGELFF. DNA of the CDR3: TGCAGCGGAGTTGGGGATGCCGGGGAGCTGTTTTTT.

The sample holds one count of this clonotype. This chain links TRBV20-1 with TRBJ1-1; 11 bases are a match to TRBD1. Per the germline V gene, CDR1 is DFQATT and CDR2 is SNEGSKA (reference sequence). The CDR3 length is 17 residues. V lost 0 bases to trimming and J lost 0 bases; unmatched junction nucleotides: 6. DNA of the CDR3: TGCAGTGCTAGAGATTTCGGACAGGGGGCTGTGAACACTGAAGCTTTCTTT. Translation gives CSARDFGQGAVNTEAFF.

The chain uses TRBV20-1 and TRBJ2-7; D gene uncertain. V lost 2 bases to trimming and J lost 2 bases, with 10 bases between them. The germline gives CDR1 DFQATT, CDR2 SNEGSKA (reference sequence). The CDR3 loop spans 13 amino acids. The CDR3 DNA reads TGCAGTGCTAGATCGGACCGGACCTACGAGCAGTACTTC. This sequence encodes CSARSDRTYEQYF.

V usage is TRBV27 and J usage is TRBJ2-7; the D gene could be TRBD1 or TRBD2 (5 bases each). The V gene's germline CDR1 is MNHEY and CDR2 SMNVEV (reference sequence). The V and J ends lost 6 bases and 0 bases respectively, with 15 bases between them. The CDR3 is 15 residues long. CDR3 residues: CASSVRGGISYEQYF. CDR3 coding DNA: TGTGCCAGCAGCGTTCGGGGCGGCATCTCCTACGAGCAGTACTTC.

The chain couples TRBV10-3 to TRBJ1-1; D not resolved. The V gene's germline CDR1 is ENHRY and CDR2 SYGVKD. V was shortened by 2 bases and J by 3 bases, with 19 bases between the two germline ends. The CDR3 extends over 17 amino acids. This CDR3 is CAISEVSGRIVDTEAFF. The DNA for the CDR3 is TGTGCCATCAGTGAGGTGTCGGGGAGGATAGTCGACACTGAAGCTTTCTTT.

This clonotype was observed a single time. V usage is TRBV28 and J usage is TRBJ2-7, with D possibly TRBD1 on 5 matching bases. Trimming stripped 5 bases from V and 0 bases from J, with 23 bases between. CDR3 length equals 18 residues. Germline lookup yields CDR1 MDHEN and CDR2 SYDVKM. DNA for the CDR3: TGTGCCAGCAGTCCCCTGCCCTGGGGCTCTCCAAGCTCCTACGAGCAGTACTTC. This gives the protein CASSPLPWGSPSSYEQYF.

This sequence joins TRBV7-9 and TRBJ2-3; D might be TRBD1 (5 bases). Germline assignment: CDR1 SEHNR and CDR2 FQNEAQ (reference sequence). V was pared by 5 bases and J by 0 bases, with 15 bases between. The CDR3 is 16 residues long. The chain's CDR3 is CASSPRSGSSTDTQYF. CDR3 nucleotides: TGTGCCAGCAGCCCCCGGTCAGGGTCTAGCACAGATACGCAGTATTTT.

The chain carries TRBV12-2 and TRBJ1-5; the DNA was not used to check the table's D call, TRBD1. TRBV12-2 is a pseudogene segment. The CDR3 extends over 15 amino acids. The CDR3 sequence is CASRLGDRGTQPQHF. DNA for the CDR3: TGTGCAAGTCGCTTAGGGGACAGGGGTACTCAGCCCCAGCATTTT.

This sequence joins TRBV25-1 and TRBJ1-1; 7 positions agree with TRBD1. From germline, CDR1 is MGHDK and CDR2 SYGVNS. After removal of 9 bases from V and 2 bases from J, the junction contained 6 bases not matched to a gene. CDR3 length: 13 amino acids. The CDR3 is CASHSGGNTEAFF. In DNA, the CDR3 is TGTGCCAGTCATTCAGGGGGTAACACTGAAGCTTTCTTT.

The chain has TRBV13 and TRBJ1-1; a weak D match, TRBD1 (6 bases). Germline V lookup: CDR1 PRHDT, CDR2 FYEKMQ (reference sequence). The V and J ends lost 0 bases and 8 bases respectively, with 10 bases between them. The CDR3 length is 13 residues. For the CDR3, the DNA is TGTGCCAGCAGCTTAGGCCGGGGGCGGGAAGCTTTCTTT. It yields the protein CASSLGRGREAFF.